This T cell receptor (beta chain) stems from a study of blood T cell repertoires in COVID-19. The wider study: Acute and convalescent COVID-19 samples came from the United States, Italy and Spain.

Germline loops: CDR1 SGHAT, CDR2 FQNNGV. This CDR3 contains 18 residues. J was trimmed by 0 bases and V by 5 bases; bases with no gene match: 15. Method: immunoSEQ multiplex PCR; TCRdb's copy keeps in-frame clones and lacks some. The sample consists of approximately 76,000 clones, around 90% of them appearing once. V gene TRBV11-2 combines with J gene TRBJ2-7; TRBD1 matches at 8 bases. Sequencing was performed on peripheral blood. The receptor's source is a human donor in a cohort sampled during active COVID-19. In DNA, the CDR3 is TGTGCCAGCAGCCGGGACAGGCTATTCGAGTTGTCCTCCTACGAGCAGTACTTC. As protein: CASSRDRLFELSSYEQYF.